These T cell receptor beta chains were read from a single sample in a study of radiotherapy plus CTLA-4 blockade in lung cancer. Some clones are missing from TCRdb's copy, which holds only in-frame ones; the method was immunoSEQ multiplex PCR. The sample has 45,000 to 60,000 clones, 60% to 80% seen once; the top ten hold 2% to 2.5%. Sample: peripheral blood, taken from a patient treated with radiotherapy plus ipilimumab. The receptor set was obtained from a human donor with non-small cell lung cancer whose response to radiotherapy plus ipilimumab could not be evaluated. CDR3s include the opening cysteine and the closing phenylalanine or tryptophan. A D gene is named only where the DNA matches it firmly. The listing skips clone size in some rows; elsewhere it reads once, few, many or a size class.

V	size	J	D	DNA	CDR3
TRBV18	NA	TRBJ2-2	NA	TGTGCCAGCTCACCGCAAGGGGTGGAACGGGCAGCCGGGGAGCTGTTTTTT	CASSPQGVERAAGELFF
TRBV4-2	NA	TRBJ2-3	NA	TGTGCCAGCAGCCAGGGATCCGGGGACACAGATACGCAGTATTTT	CASSQGSGDTDTQYF
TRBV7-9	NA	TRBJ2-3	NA	TGTGCCAGCAGCTTAGGACCAGGAAGGGATACGCAGTATTTT	CASSLGPGRDTQYF
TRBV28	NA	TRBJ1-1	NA	TGTGCCAGCAGCCCGGCCGTTGGGGCGAACACTGAAGCTTTCTTT	CASSPAVGANTEAFF
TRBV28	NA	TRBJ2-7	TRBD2	TGTGCCAGCAGTCAGACTAGCGGGGGAACCTACGAGCAGTACTTC	CASSQTSGGTYEQYF
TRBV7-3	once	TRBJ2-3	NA	TGTGCCAGCAGCAAGACCCGGACATCCGGCACAGATACGCAGTATTTT	CASSKTRTSGTDTQYF
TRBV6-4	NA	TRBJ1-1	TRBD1	TGTGCCAGCAGTGTCCACACCCGGGACAGGGGGCCGAACACTGAAGCTTTCTTT	CASSVHTRDRGPNTEAFF
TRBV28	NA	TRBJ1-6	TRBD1	TGTGCCAGCAGCTCAGGGGGCTCCTATAATTCACCCCTCCACTTT	CASSSGGSYNSPLHF
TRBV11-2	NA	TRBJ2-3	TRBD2	TGTGCCAGCAGCTTAGCATCGCTAGCGGGCCAGACTAGCACAGATACGCAGTATTTT	CASSLASLAGQTSTDTQYF
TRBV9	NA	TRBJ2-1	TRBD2	TGTGCCAGCAGCAAGACTAGCGGAATTACGGGGAATGAGCAGTTCTTC	CASSKTSGITGNEQFF
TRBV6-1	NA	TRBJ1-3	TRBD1	TGTGCCAGCAGTGGGTGGACAGGGGGCGTCACCGGAAACACCATATATTTT	CASSGWTGGVTGNTIYF
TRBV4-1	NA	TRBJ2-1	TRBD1	TGCGCCAGCAGCGCAAGACCGGGACAGGGGGAGAGTGAGCAGTTCTTC	CASSARPGQGESEQFF
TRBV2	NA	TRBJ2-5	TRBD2	TGTGCCAGCAGTGCGACTAGCGGGGGACAAGAGACCCAGTACTTC	CASSATSGGQETQYF
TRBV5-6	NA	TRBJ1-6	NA	TGTGCCAGCAGCTCAGGGGCCGGGTATAATTCACCCCTCCACTTT	CASSSGAGYNSPLHF
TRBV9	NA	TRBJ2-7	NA	TGTGCCAGCAGCTTAAGAGGGGAGCAGTACTTC	CASSLRGEQYF
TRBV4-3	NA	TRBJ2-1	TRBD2	TGCGCCAGCAGCCAAGATCGGGGACTAGCGGGAGTCAATGAGCAGTTCTTC	CASSQDRGLAGVNEQFF
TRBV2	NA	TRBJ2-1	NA	TGTGCCAGCAGTTCCAGGGTTAACTCCTACAATGAGCAGTTCTTC	CASSSRVNSYNEQFF
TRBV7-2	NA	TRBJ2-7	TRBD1	TGTGCCAGCAGCTTCAGGACAGGGACCTACGAGCAGTACTTC	CASSFRTGTYEQYF
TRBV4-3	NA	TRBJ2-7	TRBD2	TGCGCCAGCAGTCATCAAGGGAGGGGCGAGCAGTACTTC	CASSHQGRGEQYF
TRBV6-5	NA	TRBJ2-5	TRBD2	TGTGCCAGCTCTCGGCTAGCGGGAGGGCAGGGTGAGCAGTACTTC	CASSRLAGGQGEQYF
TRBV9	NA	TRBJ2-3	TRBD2	TGTGCCAGCAGTTCTCCGAGGCTAGCGGGATCGTCAGATACGCAGTATTTT	CASSSPRLAGSSDTQYF
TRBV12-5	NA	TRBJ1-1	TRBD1	TGTGCTAGTGGTTTCCCAGGACAGGGAGATGACGACACTGAAGCTTTCTTT	CASGFPGQGDDDTEAFF
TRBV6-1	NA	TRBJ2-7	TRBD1	TGTGCCAGCAGTGAAGCGGGGACAGTAGGCATACCCTACGAGCAGTACTTC	CASSEAGTVGIPYEQYF
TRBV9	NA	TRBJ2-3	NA	TGTGCCAGCAGCGACAATACTAGGAAGAACACAGATACGCAGTATTTT	CASSDNTRKNTDTQYF
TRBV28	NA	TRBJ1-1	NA	TGTGCCAGCAGAAAAGCGATGAACACTGAAGCTTTCTTT	CASRKAMNTEAFF
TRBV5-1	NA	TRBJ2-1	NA	TGCGCCAGCAGCTCGGTGGGCGGGGCCAATGAGCAGTTCTTC	CASSSVGGANEQFF
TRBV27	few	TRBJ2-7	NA	TGTGCCAGCAGTTTATTAGGACAGCGAGCCTACGAGCAGTACTTC	CASSLLGQRAYEQYF
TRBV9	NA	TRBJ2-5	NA	TGTGCCAGCAGCGTAGTAGCGGGACAGTACCAAGAGACCCAGTACTTC	CASSVVAGQYQETQYF
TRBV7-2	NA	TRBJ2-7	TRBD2	TGTGCCAGCAGCTTGAGGACTAGCGGGACCTACGAGCAGTACTTC	CASSLRTSGTYEQYF
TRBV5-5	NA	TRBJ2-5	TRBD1	TGTGCCAGCAGCCAACCGGACAGGGGGGAAGAGACCCAGTACTTC	CASSQPDRGEETQYF
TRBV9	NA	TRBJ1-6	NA	TGTGCCAGCAGCGTAGATGGAACAGGATATAATTCACCCCTCCACTTT	CASSVDGTGYNSPLHF
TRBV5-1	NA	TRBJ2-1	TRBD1	TGCGCCAGCAGCCTCAGGACAGGAAATAGTGAGCAGTTCTTC	CASSLRTGNSEQFF
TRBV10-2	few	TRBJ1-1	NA	TGCGCCAGCAGGAGAGGGTCCGAGAACACTGAAGCTTTCTTT	CASRRGSENTEAFF
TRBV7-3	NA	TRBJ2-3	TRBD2	TGTGCCAGCAGCTTAACTACCGGGACTAGTTCAGATACGCAGTATTTT	CASSLTTGTSSDTQYF
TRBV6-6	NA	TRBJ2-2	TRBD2	TGTGCCAGCAGTTATAGCGGGGCCGACACCGGGGAGCTGTTTTTT	CASSYSGADTGELFF
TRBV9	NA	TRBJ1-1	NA	TGTGCCAGCAGCGTAATAAGCGGCACTGAAGCTTTCTTT	CASSVISGTEAFF
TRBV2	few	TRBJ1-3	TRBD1	TGTGCCAGCAGAGGGGGCCTCAGCTCTGGAAACACCATATATTTT	CASRGGLSSGNTIYF
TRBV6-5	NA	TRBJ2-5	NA	TGTGCCAGCAGTTACCCGGGGAAAGAGACCCAGTACTTC	CASSYPGKETQYF
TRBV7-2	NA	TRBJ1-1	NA	TGTGCCAGCAGCTTGTATGGGGGGAATGAAGCTTTCTTT	CASSLYGGNEAFF
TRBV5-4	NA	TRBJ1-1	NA	TGTGCCAGCAGTGCCCCTGTACCCGGGGCTGAAGCTTTCTTT	CASSAPVPGAEAFF
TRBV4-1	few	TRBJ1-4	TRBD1	TGCGCCAGCAGCCAATGGGACAGGGGTGCTAATGAAAAACTGTTTTTT	CASSQWDRGANEKLFF
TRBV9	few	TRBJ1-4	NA	TGTGCCAGCAGCGTAGCTGGGGGGTTTAATGAAAAACTGTTTTTT	CASSVAGGFNEKLFF
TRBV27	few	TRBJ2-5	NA	TGTGCCAGCAGTTTTCGGCTCTCGGGGACCCAGTACTTC	CASSFRLSGTQYF
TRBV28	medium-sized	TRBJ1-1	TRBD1	TGTGCCACCCGCGGGACAGGGGTAAACACTGAAGCTTTCTTT	CATRGTGVNTEAFF
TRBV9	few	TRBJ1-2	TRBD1	TGTGCCAGCACCCCGGGACAGGGAAACGAAAATGGCTACACCTTC	CASTPGQGNENGYTF
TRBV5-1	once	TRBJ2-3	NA	TGCGCCAGCAGCTTGGGCGTGGTTGCAGATACGCAGTATTTT	CASSLGVVADTQYF
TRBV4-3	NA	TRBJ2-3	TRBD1	TGCGCCAGCAGCCAAGATCGACAGGGCCCAGATACGCAGTATTTT	CASSQDRQGPDTQYF
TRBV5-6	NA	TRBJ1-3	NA	TGTGCCAGCAGCCTGGATGGGCGTCCTGGAAACACCATATATTTT	CASSLDGRPGNTIYF
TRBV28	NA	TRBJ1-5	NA	TGTGCCAGCACCCATTGGAGGGCTCAAACTCGCAATCAGCCCCAGCATTTT	CASTHWRAQTRNQPQHF
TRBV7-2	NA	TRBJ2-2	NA	TGTGCCAGCAGCTTGAGTAGGGGGTCAGCCGGGGAGCTGTTTTTT	CASSLSRGSAGELFF
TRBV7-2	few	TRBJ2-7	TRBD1	TGTGCCAGCAGCGTAGGGACAGGGGGATACGAGCAGTACTTC	CASSVGTGGYEQYF
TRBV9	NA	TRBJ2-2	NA	TGTGCCAGCAGCCCCCAACTGACAGCTAACACCGGGGAGCTGTTTTTT	CASSPQLTANTGELFF
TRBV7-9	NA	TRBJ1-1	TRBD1	TGTGCCAGCAGCTTCGACAGGGTACACACTGAAGCTTTCTTT	CASSFDRVHTEAFF
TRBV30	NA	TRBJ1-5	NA	TGTGCCTGGAGTGGACCGGGATTTTATAGCAATCAGCCCCAGCATTTT	CAWSGPGFYSNQPQHF
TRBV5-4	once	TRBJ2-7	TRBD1	TGTGCCAGCAGCCGGGACAGGGCGGACTACGAGCAGTACTTC	CASSRDRADYEQYF
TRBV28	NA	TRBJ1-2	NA	TGTGCCAGCAGTTTAGGGGCCTCCCGGTATGGCTACACCTTC	CASSLGASRYGYTF
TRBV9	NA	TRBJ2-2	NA	TGTGCCAGCAGCTCCCGGGTCAACACCGGGGAGCTGTTTTTT	CASSSRVNTGELFF
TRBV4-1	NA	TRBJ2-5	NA	TGCGCCAGCAGCCGACTCAACGGGGAGACCCAGTACTTC	CASSRLNGETQYF